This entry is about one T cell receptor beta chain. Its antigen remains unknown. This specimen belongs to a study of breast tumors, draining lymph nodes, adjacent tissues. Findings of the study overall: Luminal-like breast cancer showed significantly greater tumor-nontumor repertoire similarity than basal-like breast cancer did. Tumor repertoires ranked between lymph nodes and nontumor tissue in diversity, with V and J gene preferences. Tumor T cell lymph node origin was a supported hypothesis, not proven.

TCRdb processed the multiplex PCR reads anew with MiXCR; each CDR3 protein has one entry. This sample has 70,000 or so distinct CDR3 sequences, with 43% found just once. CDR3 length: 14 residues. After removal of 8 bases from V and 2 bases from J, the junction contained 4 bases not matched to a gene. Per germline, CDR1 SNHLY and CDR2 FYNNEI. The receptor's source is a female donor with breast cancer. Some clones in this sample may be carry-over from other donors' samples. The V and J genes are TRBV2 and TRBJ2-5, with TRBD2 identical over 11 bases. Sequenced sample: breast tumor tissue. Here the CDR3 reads CASGASGGQETQYF. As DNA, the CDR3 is TGTGCCAGCGGCGCTAGCGGGGGGCAAGAGACCCAGTACTTC.